This TCR beta chain was identified during a study of control samples from healthy donors and cancer patients (dated by TCRdb to the early 2020s). Receptor amplification or capture employed the immunoSEQ multiplex PCR assay. Entries here come from immuneACCESS through TCRdb and include only in-frame sequences with V and J called. Some clones fail to appear in such tables; in the studies checked, an unresolved V gene covers under half of the shortfall, and the cause of the remainder is unknown. Across this sample there are 150,000 to 200,000 clones, with 85% to 90% seen only once. About 12% of the sample is held by the ten biggest clonotypes. V is cut back by 3 bases and J by 3 bases, with 9 bases in the junction unmatched. From cysteine to phenylalanine, the CDR3 is 16 amino acids long. The only DNA kept is the CDR3, 48 bases in frame from the first base. CDR1 SGHTS and CDR2 YDEGEE were looked up in the germline V gene.

Details on this clone: Its antigen has not been determined. The input lacks base qualities; no much larger clone sits a single base away.

The sequence was collected from a man in his thirties or forties in good health. This chain is built from TRBV5-8 and TRBJ2-1; TRBD2 agrees with 7 junctional bases. Sequences were obtained from blood. The CDR3 reads as follows: CASSSHEAGYYNEQFF. The DNA reads as follows: TGTGCCAGCAGCTCACACGAAGCGGGGTACTACAATGAGCAGTTCTTC.